This TCR beta chain emerged from a study of cytomegalovirus exposure and HLA in healthy donors. About the research overall: Around 87 million unique TCRs, all from HLA-typed donors, were included in an early release of the data.

The study ran its PCR with 60 Vbeta and 13 Jbeta primers. The protocol was immunoSEQ multiplex PCR, while the TCRdb copy is restricted to in-frame clones and leaves out a portion. The clone table shows 80,000 or so clones, with the ten largest holding roughly 15%. As to this clone: The antigen is not known.

This CDR3 contains 17 residues. Germline values: CDR1 MDHEN, CDR2 SYDVKM. Trimming cost V 2 bases and J 2 bases; bases outside gene matches: 7. The study's findings and limits: A later analysis showed that HLA-associated TCR beta chains had undergone more clonal expansion than equally common others.

The sequence was collected from a man in his fifties or sixties in good health and CMV-seropositive. The rearrangement uses TRBV28 and TRBJ2-5; TRBD1 agrees at 11 bases. The sample consisted of PBMCs. The CDR3 region is CASSLGPGQGVQETQYF. The CDR3 region has the DNA TGTGCCAGCAGTTTAGGTCCGGGACAGGGGGTTCAAGAGACCCAGTACTTC.